This T cell receptor (beta chain) is drawn from a study of control samples from healthy donors and cancer patients. Some clones are missing from TCRdb's copy, which holds only in-frame ones; the method was immunoSEQ multiplex PCR. This repertoire shows about 220,000 clones, over 90% found once; its top ten account for over 1.2%. Between the trimmed V and J ends, which lost 1 base and 7 bases, there was a span of 10 bases. From germline, CDR1 is LGHNA and CDR2 YSLEER. CDR3 size: 14 residues. Sequencing used blood. This chain uses TRBV4-3 with TRBJ2-2; no clear D gene. This clonotype was sampled from a man between 50 and 59 years old in good health. The CDR3 DNA reads TGCGCCAGCAGCCAAGTATTGGGGTACGGGGAGCTGTTTTTT. Translating it yields CASSQVLGYGELFF.